This TCR beta chain originates from a study of T cell responses to AZD1222 COVID-19 vaccine. Findings and caveats of the study: In all cases, repertoires were sampled only after the peak T cell response.

V lost 0 bases and J 4 bases, leaving 25 bases between the germline ends. From germline, CDR1 is SNHLY and CDR2 FYNNEI. The CDR3 spans 20 residues. The assay was immunoSEQ multiplex PCR, and TCRdb's table has in-frame clones only and misses some. The sample holds roughly 70,000 clones; 79% are singletons and the top ten take around 25%. Remarks on this clone: Its antigen is still unknown.

The specimen was peripheral blood, collected on day 0 of MenACWY control vaccination. The clonotype originates from an adult in good health. The chain combines TRBV2 with TRBJ2-1; D is possibly TRBD2 (8 bases). The CDR3 here is CASSEARKAGVGGGYNEQFF. The CDR3 DNA reads TGTGCCAGCAGTGAAGCGCGGAAAGCGGGAGTAGGGGGCGGATACAATGAGCAGTTCTTC. The full variable domain, its missing parts supplied by reference TRBV2 and TRBJ2-1, is EPEVTQTPSHQVTQMGQEVILRCVPISNHLYFYWYRQILGQKVEFLVSFYNNEISEKSEIFDDQFSVERPDGSNFTLKIRSTKLEDSAMYFCASSEARKAGVGGGYNEQFFGPGTRLTVL.